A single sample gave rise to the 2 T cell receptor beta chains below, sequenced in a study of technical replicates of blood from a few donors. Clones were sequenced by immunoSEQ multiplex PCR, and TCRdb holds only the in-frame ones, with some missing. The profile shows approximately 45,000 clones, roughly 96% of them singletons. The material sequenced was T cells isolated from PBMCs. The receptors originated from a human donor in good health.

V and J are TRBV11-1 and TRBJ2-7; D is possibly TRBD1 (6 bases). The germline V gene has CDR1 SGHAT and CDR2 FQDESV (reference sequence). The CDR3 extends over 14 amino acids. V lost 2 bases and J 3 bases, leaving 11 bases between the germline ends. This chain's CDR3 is CASSLTGTIYEQYF. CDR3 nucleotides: TGTGCCAGCAGCTTAACTGGGACAATCTACGAGCAGTACTTC.

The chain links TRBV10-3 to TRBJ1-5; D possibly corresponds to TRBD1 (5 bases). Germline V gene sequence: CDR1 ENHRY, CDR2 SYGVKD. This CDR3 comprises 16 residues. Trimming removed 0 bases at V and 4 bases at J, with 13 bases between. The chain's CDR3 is CAISESFGAGNQPQHF. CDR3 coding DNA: TGTGCCATCAGTGAGTCGTTCGGGGCGGGAAATCAGCCCCAGCATTTT.